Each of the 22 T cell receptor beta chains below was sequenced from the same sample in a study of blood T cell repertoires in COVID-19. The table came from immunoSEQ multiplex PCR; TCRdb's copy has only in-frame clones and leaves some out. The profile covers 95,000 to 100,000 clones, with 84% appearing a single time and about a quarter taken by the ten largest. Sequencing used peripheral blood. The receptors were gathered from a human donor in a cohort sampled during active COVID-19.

CDR3 protein: CASSPQPVPRDGYTF. The CDR3 DNA is TGTGCCAGCAGTCCTCAACCCGTTCCCCGCGATGGCTACACCTTC. The chain links TRBV28 to TRBJ1-2; D is undetermined. The CDR3 has 15 amino acids. Germline CDR1 and CDR2: MDHEN and SYDVKM. Trimming left V 5 bases short and J 6 bases short, with 19 bases between.

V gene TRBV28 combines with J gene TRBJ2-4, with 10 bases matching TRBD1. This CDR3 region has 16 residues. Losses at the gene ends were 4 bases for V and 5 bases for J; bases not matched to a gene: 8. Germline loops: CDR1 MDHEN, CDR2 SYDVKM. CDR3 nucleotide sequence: TGTGCCAGCAGTTCAATCGGGACAGGGGTTCAAAACATTCAGTACTTC. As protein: CASSSIGTGVQNIQYF. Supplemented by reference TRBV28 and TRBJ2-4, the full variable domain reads DVKVTQSSRYLVKRTGEKVFLECVQDMDHENMFWYRQDPGLGLRLIYFSYDVKMKEKGDIPEGYSVSREKKERFSLILESASTNQTSMYLCASSSIGTGVQNIQYFGAGTRLSVL.

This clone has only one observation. DNA for the CDR3: TGTGCCAGCAGCTTAGGAGACACAGAGACCCAGTACTTC. It codes for CASSLGDTETQYF. V is TRBV7-2 and J is TRBJ2-5, with unresolved D. This CDR3 has 13 amino acids. Germline loops: CDR1 SGHTA, CDR2 FQGNSA. Deletions cut 1 base from V and 4 bases from J, with 7 bases between.

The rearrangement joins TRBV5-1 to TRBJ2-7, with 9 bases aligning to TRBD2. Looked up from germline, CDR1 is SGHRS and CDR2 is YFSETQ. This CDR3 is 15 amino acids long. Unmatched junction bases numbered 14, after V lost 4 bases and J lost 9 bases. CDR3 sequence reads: CASSPLTSGKFGQYF. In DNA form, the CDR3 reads TGCGCCAGCAGCCCCTTGACTAGCGGAAAATTTGGGCAGTACTTC. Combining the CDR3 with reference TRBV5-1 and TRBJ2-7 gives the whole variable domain KAGVTQTPRYLIKTRGQQVTLSCSPISGHRSVSWYQQTPGQGLQFLFEYFSETQRNKGNFPGRFSGRQFSNSRSEMNVSTLELGDSALYLCASSPLTSGKFGQYFGPGTRLTVT.

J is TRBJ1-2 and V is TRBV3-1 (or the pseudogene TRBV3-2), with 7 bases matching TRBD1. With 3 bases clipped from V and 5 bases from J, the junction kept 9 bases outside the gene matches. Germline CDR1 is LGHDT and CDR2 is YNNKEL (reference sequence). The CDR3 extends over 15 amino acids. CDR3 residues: CASSHWDRAYYGYTF. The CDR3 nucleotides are TGTGCCAGCAGCCACTGGGACAGAGCTTATTATGGCTACACCTTC.

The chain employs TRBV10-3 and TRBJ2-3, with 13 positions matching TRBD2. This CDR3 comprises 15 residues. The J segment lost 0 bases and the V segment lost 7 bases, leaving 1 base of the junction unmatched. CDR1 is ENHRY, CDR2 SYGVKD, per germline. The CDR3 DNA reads TGTGCCATCAAGGGACTAGCGGGAAGCACAGATACGCAGTATTTT. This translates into CAIKGLAGSTDTQYF.

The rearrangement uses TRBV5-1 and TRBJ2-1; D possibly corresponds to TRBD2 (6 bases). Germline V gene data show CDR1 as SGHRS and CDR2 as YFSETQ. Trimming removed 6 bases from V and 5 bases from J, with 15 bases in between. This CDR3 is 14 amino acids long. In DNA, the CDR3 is TGCGCCAGCACCCAGGACGGGGGACACAATGAGCAGTTCTTC. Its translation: CASTQDGGHNEQFF.

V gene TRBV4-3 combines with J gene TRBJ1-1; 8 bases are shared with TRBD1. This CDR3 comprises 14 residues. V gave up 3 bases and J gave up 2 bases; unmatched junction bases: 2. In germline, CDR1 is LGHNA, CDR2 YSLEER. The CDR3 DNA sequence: TGCGCCAGCAGCCAGCAGGGGGCCAACACTGAAGCTTTCTTT. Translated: CASSQQGANTEAFF.

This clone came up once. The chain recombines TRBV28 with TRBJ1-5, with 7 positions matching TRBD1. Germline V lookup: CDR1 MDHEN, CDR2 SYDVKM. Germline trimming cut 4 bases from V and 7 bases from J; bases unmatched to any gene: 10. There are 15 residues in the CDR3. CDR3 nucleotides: TGTGCCAGCAGTTCGAAGAAGACAGGGTTCCAGCCCCAGCATTTT. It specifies CASSSKKTGFQPQHF.

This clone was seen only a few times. The CDR3 reads CASRATGVNTF. CDR3 DNA sequence: TGTGCCAGCAGAGCGACAGGAGTTAACACCTTC. The chain uses TRBV6-6 and TRBJ1-2; possible D gene TRBD1, 6 bases. CDR3 size: 11 residues. The V end lost 6 bases, the J end lost 12 bases, and 14 bases lay between the germline ends. Germline CDR1 MNHNY, CDR2 SVGAGI (reference sequence).

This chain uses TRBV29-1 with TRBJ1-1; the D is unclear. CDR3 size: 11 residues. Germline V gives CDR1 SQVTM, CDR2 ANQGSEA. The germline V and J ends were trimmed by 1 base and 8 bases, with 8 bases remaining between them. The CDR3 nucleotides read TGCAGCGTTGAAGGGGTCAGGGAAGCTTTCTTT. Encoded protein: CSVEGVREAFF.

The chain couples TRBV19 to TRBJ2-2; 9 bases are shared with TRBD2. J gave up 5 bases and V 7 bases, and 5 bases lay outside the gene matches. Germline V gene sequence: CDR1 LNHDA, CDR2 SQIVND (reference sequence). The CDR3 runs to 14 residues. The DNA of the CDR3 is TGTGCCAGTATGGGTAGCGGGAGAACCGGGGAGCTGTTTTTT. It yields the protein CASMGSGRTGELFF. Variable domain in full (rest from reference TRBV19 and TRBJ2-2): DGGITQSPKYLFRKEGQNVTLSCEQNLNHDAMYWYRQDPGQGLRLIYYSQIVNDFQKGDIAEGYSVSREKKESFPLTVTSAQKNPTAFYLCASMGSGRTGELFFGEGSRLTVL.

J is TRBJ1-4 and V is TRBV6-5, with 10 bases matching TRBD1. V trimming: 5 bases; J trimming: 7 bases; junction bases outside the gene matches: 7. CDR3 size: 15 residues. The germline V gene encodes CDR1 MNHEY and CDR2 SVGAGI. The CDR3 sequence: CASSPRQGAREKLFF. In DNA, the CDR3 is TGTGCCAGCAGTCCCCGACAGGGGGCGCGTGAAAAACTGTTTTTT.

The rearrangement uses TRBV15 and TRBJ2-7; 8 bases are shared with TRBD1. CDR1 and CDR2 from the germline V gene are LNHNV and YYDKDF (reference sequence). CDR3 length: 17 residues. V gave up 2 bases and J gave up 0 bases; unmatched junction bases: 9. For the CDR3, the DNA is TGTGCCACCAGCAGACCGACCGGGACAGGAGCCTCCTACGAGCAGTACTTC. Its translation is CATSRPTGTGASYEQYF.

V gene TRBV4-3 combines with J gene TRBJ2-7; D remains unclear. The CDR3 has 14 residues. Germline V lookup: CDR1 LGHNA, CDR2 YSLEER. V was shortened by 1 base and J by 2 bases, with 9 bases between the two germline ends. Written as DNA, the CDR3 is TGCGCCAGCAGCCAAGCCCTAGGTGCCTACGAGCAGTACTTC. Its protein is CASSQALGAYEQYF.

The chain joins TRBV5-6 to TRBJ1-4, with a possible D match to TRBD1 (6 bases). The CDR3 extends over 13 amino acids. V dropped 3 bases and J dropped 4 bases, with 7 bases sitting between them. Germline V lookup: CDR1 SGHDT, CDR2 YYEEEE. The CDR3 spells CASSSGVNEKLFF. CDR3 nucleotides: TGTGCCAGCAGCTCAGGGGTTAATGAAAAACTGTTTTTT.

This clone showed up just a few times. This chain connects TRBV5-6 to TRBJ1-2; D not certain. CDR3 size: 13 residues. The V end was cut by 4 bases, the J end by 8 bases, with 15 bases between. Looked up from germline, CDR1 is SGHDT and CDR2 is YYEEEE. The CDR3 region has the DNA TGTGCCAGCAGCCCGGGAGGGATGAGCGGCTACACCTTC. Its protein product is CASSPGGMSGYTF.

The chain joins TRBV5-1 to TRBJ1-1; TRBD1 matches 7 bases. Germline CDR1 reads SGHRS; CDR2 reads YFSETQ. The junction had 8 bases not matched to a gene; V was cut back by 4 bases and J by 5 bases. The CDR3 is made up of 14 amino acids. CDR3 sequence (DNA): TGCGCCAGCAGCACAGGGGCGGTAGGAACTGAAGCTTTCTTT. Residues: CASSTGAVGTEAFF.

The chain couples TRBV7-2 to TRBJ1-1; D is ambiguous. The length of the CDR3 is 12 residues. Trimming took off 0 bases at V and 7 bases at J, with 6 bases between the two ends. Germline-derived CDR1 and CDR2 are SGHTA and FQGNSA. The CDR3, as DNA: TGTGCCAGCAGCTTAGCGGCCAGTGAAGCTTTCTTT. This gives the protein CASSLAASEAFF.

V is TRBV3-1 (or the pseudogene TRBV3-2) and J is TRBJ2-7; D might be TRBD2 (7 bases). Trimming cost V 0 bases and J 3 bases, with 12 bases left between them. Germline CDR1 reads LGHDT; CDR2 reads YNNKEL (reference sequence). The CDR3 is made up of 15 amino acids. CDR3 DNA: TGTGCCAGCAGCCAAGATTGGCGGGGGCACTACGAGCAGTACTTC. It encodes CASSQDWRGHYEQYF.

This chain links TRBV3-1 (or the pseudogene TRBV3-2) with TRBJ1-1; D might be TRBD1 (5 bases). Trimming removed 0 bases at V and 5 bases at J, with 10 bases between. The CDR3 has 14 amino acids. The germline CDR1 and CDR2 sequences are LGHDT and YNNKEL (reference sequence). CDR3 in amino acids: CASSQDLQVTEAFF. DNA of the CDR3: TGTGCCAGCAGCCAAGACCTACAGGTGACTGAAGCTTTCTTT.

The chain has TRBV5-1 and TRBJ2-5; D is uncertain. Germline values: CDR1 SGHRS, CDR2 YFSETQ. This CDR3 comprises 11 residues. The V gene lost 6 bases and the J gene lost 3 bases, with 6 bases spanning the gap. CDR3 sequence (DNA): TGCGCCAGCACCGGAGAAGAGACCCAGTACTTC. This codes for CASTGEETQYF.